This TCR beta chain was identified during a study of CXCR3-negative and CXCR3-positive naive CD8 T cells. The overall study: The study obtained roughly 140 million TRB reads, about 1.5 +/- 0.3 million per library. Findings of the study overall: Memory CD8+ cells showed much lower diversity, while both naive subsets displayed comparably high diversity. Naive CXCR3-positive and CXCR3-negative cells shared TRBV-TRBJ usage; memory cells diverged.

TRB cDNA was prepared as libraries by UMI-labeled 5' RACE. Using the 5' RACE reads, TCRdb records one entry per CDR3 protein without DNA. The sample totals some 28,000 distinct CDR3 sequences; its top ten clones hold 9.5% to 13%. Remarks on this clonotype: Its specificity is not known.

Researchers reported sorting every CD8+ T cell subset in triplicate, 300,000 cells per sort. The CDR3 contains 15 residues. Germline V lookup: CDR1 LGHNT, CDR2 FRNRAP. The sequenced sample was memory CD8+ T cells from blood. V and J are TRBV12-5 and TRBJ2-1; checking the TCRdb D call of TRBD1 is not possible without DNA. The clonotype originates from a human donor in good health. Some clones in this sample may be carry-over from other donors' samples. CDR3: CASGLWGLYNNEQFF.